The clone carrying this TCR beta chain was recorded a few times. The source of the sample is a study of human T cells and chemical hapten exposure. The CDR3 length is 21 residues. V was clipped by 1 base and J by 0 bases; unmatched bases: 9. Germline V gene sequence: CDR1 LGHNA, CDR2 YNFKEQ. MiXCR was run by TCRdb on the RACE reads, yielding one entry per CDR3 protein. There are some 350,000 distinct CDR3 sequences in the sample; approximately 6.9% occur only once, and 7% to 10% lies in the top ten. Time point described: patch test 1, 2 weeks after DPC sensitization. The sample's treatment: therapeutic diphenylcyclopropenone sensitization with weekly scalp DPC.

The sequencing here drew on whole blood, taken in connection with sensitization to the hapten diphenylcyclopropenone (DPC). V usage is TRBV4-2 and J usage is TRBJ2-4, with TRBD2 matching 16 bases. The sequence derives from a woman between 18 and 30 years old with alopecia areata. Some clones in this sample may be carry-over from other donors' samples. The CDR3 coding sequence is TGTGCCAGCAGCCAAGTCTCCTTGGGACTAGCGGGGGGGGTAGCCAAAAACATTCAGTACTTC. Protein product: CASSQVSLGLAGGVAKNIQYF.